The rows below give T cell receptor beta chains drawn from one sample of a study of graft-versus-host responses after intestinal transplantation. Antigens for these TCRs are unknown. The protocol was immunoSEQ multiplex PCR, while the TCRdb copy is restricted to in-frame clones and leaves out a portion. The repertoire consists of approximately 89,000 clones, with 90% to 95% occurring once and the leading ten covering 0.95% to 1.3%. Sequencing used unstimulated CD8+ T cells sorted from spleen or lymph node cells, obtained before transplant. The receptors were sampled from a human donor who was the organ donor for an intestinal transplant. The CDR3 runs from the conserved cysteine through the conserved F or W. The order of the fields is D gene, J gene, clone size, V gene, CDR3 protein, CDR3 DNA. A D gene is named only where the DNA matches it firmly. For some rows the clone size is stated as once, few or many, or as a class when expanded; others skip it.

NA | TRBJ2-7 | NA | TRBV6-6 | CASSYGPYPYEQYF | TGTGCCAGCAGTTATGGTCCCTATCCCTACGAGCAGTACTTC
NA | TRBJ1-1 | NA | TRBV28 | CASSKEGYTEAFF | TGTGCCAGCTCGAAGGAGGGATACACTGAAGCTTTCTTT
NA | TRBJ2-1 | NA | TRBV6-6 | CASSYVKRGGEQFF | TGTGCCAGCAGTTACGTTAAGAGGGGAGGTGAGCAGTTCTTC
TRBD2 | TRBJ2-3 | once | TRBV4-2 | CASSQDALLAGGPSTDTQYF | TGTGCCAGCAGCCAAGACGCGCTCCTAGCGGGAGGCCCTAGCACAGATACGCAGTATTTT
NA | TRBJ1-4 | NA | TRBV19 | CASIPGGGYGEKLFF | TGTGCCAGTATCCCGGGGGGGGGCTACGGCGAAAAACTGTTTTTT
TRBD2 | TRBJ2-3 | once | TRBV9 | CASSVVPKGGGMNTDTQYF | TGTGCCAGCAGCGTAGTTCCCAAGGGCGGGGGGATGAACACAGATACGCAGTATTTT
TRBD2 | TRBJ2-7 | NA | TRBV27 | CASSPTGRDEQYF | TGTGCCAGCAGTCCCACCGGGAGGGACGAGCAGTACTTC
NA | TRBJ2-1 | NA | TRBV4-3 | CASSQGMEQFF | TGCGCCAGCTCTCAGGGGATGGAGCAGTTCTTC
NA | TRBJ1-2 | NA | TRBV27 | CASSLLGGVGYTF | TGTGCCAGCAGTTTATTAGGAGGGGTTGGCTACACCTTC
TRBD1 | TRBJ1-2 | NA | TRBV9 | CASSENRDRVEHGYGYTF | TGTGCCAGCAGCGAGAACCGGGACAGGGTCGAGCACGGCTATGGCTACACCTTC
TRBD1 | TRBJ1-3 | NA | TRBV11-3 | CASSWDSGNTIYF | TGTGCCAGCAGCTGGGACAGCGGAAACACCATATATTTT
TRBD2 | TRBJ2-7 | NA | TRBV7-3 | CASSLSGGAEYEQYF | TGTGCCAGCAGCTTAAGCGGGGGGGCCGAGTACGAGCAGTACTTC
NA | TRBJ2-1 | NA | TRBV6-5 | CASSPGRHNEQFF | TGTGCCAGCAGCCCGGGGAGGCACAATGAGCAGTTCTTC
TRBD1 | TRBJ1-2 | NA | TRBV7-9 | CASSLYRGRRYGYTF | TGTGCCAGCAGCTTATACAGGGGGCGGAGATATGGCTACACCTTC
TRBD2 | TRBJ2-5 | NA | TRBV9 | CASSTPLAGEETQYF | TGTGCCAGCAGCACTCCCCTAGCGGGAGAAGAGACCCAGTACTTC
NA | TRBJ1-2 | NA | TRBV4-2 | CASSQDSWLANYGYTF | TGTGCCAGCAGCCAGGACAGTTGGTTAGCTAACTATGGCTACACCTTC
TRBD1 | TRBJ2-7 | NA | TRBV19 | CASSILGTGERSSYEQYF | TGTGCCAGTAGTATCCTGGGGACAGGGGAAAGGAGCTCCTACGAGCAGTACTTC
NA | TRBJ2-3 | NA | TRBV27 | CASSFAPPWELATDTQYF | TGTGCCAGCAGTTTTGCCCCCCCGTGGGAGTTAGCGACAGATACGCAGTATTTT
NA | TRBJ1-3 | once | TRBV5-4 | CASRAAGGSNTIYF | TGTGCCAGCAGGGCCGCGGGGGGGTCGAACACCATATATTTT
NA | TRBJ1-4 | few | TRBV2 | CASSDWTAKLFF | TGTGCCAGCAGTGATTGGACAGCAAAACTGTTTTTT
NA | TRBJ1-2 | NA | TRBV14 | CASSQVHGAYYGYTF | TGTGCCAGCAGCCAAGTTCACGGAGCATACTATGGCTACACCTTC
NA | TRBJ1-1 | NA | TRBV4-3 | CASSQDLVNTEAFF | TGCGCCAGCAGCCAAGATCTAGTAAACACTGAAGCTTTCTTT
NA | TRBJ2-1 | NA | TRBV5-4 | CASSSVGDEQFF | TGTGCCAGCAGCTCCGTCGGAGATGAGCAGTTCTTC
TRBD1 | TRBJ2-6 | NA | TRBV28 | CASSLGTGTGDLLGANVLTF | TGTGCCAGCAGTTTGGGGACCGGGACAGGTGATTTACTTGGGGCCAACGTCCTGACTTTC
TRBD2 | TRBJ2-7 | NA | TRBV7-2 | CASGIAGTIPYSYEQYF | TGTGCCAGTGGGATAGCGGGAACCATCCCCTATTCCTACGAGCAGTACTTC
TRBD1 | TRBJ1-1 | NA | TRBV27 | CASSPPGGGMNTEAFF | TGTGCCAGCAGTCCTCCCGGAGGGGGCATGAACACTGAAGCTTTCTTT
NA | TRBJ2-7 | NA | TRBV4-1 | CASSQDSSASYEQYF | TGCGCCAGCAGCCAAGATTCTAGTGCATCCTACGAGCAGTACTTC
NA | TRBJ1-6 | NA | TRBV6-5 | CASTYGAYNSPLHF | TGTGCCAGCACCTACGGGGCCTATAATTCACCCCTCCACTTT
NA | TRBJ1-2 | NA | TRBV7-9 | CASSLFGHVDSGDGYTF | TGTGCCAGCAGCCTCTTCGGCCACGTCGACTCCGGCGATGGCTACACCTTC
TRBD1 | TRBJ1-4 | NA | TRBV4-1 | CASSHIGTAEKLFF | TGCGCCAGCAGCCATATCGGGACAGCTGAAAAACTGTTTTTT
NA | TRBJ2-1 | NA | TRBV28 | CASSFPRQAGNEQFF | TGTGCCAGCAGTTTCCCTCGGCAGGCCGGCAATGAGCAGTTCTTC
TRBD2 | TRBJ2-1 | once | TRBV30 | CAWKRGGAGEQFF | TGTGCCTGGAAGCGCGGGGGGGCTGGCGAGCAGTTCTTC
NA | TRBJ1-1 | NA | TRBV10-3 | CAISVGGSGDTEAFF | TGTGCCATCAGTGTTGGGGGGTCGGGGGATACTGAAGCTTTCTTT
NA | TRBJ2-2 | NA | TRBV7-9 | CASSLGIAANTGELFF | TGTGCCAGCAGCTTGGGTATAGCCGCGAACACCGGGGAGCTGTTTTTT
TRBD2 | TRBJ2-1 | NA | TRBV7-2 | CASSPHGLAGGLADNEQFF | TGTGCCAGCAGCCCGCACGGACTAGCGGGAGGGTTGGCAGACAATGAGCAGTTCTTC
TRBD2 | TRBJ2-1 | NA | TRBV4-1 | CASSSRGGASHNEQFF | TGCGCCAGCAGCTCGCGCGGGGGAGCCTCTCACAATGAGCAGTTCTTC
TRBD1 | TRBJ2-3 | NA | TRBV6-4 | CASSDGQGTDTQYF | TGTGCCAGCAGTGACGGACAGGGCACAGATACGCAGTATTTT
NA | TRBJ2-7 | NA | TRBV27 | CASRPRGHLTYEQYF | TGTGCCAGCAGACCCCGGGGACACTTGACCTACGAGCAGTACTTC
TRBD1 | TRBJ1-2 | NA | TRBV4-1 | CASSHLVPDRDGYTF | TGCGCCAGCAGCCACCTAGTCCCGGACAGGGATGGCTACACCTTC
TRBD2 | TRBJ2-7 | NA | TRBV28 | CASTPSGRIWEQYF | TGTGCCAGCACTCCTAGCGGGAGGATCTGGGAGCAGTACTTC
NA | TRBJ2-3 | NA | TRBV4-3 | CASSRGGYTDTQYF | TGCGCCAGCAGCCGGGGGGGCTACACAGATACGCAGTATTTT
TRBD2 | TRBJ2-5 | NA | TRBV13 | CASSGSGETQYF | TGTGCCAGCAGCGGTAGCGGGGAGACCCAGTACTTC
TRBD1 | TRBJ2-7 | NA | TRBV2 | CASKNRGVYEQYF | TGTGCCAGCAAGAACAGGGGTGTCTACGAGCAGTACTTC
TRBD1 | TRBJ2-7 | NA | TRBV11-2 | CASTRGAGTGWYEQYF | TGTGCCAGCACCAGGGGAGCCGGGACAGGGTGGTACGAGCAGTACTTC
TRBD1 | TRBJ1-4 | NA | TRBV7-9 | CASSGPGQGDEKLFF | TGTGCCAGCAGCGGACCGGGACAGGGGGATGAAAAACTGTTTTTT
NA | TRBJ2-1 | NA | TRBV7-6 | CASSLTGGPYNEQFF | TGTGCCAGCAGCTTAACCGGGGGACCCTACAATGAGCAGTTCTTC
NA | TRBJ2-5 | NA | TRBV2 | CASSARNSRETQYF | TGTGCCAGCAGTGCCAGGAACTCCCGAGAGACCCAGTACTTC
TRBD1 | TRBJ2-7 | NA | TRBV4-1 | CASSHKIVGTGNSYEQYF | TGCGCCAGCAGCCACAAGATAGTGGGGACAGGGAACTCCTACGAGCAGTACTTC
TRBD2 | TRBJ2-3 | NA | TRBV29-1 | CSVTSGSTDTQYF | TGCAGCGTGACTAGCGGGAGCACAGATACGCAGTATTTT
TRBD2 | TRBJ2-1 | once | TRBV4-3 | CASSLGLAGVGSYNEQFF | TGCGCCAGCAGCCTCGGACTAGCGGGAGTTGGCTCCTACAATGAGCAGTTCTTC
TRBD2 | TRBJ2-1 | NA | TRBV7-9 | CASSPTSGGEQFF | TGTGCCAGCAGCCCGACTAGCGGGGGGGAGCAGTTCTTC
NA | TRBJ2-5 | few | TRBV5-6 | CASSLSGSPQETQYF | TGTGCCAGCAGCTTGTCGGGGTCCCCCCAAGAGACCCAGTACTTC
NA | TRBJ2-6 | few | TRBV9 | CASTSRQSGANVLTF | TGTGCCAGCACCTCAAGACAGTCTGGGGCCAACGTCCTGACTTTC